The following is a T cell receptor (beta chain) sequence with its context. Patients at the Seattle site were enrolled during active infection and followed longitudinally. As handled by the study authors: Cell counts per sample came from amplifying reference gene primers. The table came from immunoSEQ multiplex PCR; TCRdb's copy has only in-frame clones and leaves some out. D and trimming were read from the DNA, whereas the V and J calls and clone size are those reported in that table. Of 90,000 or so clones in the sample, approximately 88% were seen once. The data belong to a study of blood T cell repertoires in COVID-19. Looking at the study overall: In each case, the material was cDNA or gDNA derived from T cells, B-cell-depleted T cells, or PBMCs.

V gave up 2 bases and J gave up 4 bases; unmatched junction bases: 6. Germline V gene sequence: CDR1 SGHRS, CDR2 YFSETQ. The CDR3 totals 16 residues. This TCR derives from a man between 60 and 75 years old with COVID-19, enrolled during active disease. The sample taken for sequencing was peripheral blood. This chain connects TRBV5-1 to TRBJ2-2, with 9 bases identical to TRBD1. The CDR3 DNA reads as TGCGCCAGCAGCTTAAAACAGGGGGCGATCACCGGGGAGCTGTTTTTT. Translated: CASSLKQGAITGELFF. Full variable domain (rest looked up from reference TRBV5-1 and TRBJ2-2): KAGVTQTPRYLIKTRGQQVTLSCSPISGHRSVSWYQQTPGQGLQFLFEYFSETQRNKGNFPGRFSGRQFSNSRSEMNVSTLELGDSALYLCASSLKQGAITGELFFGEGSRLTVL.